The clone carrying this T cell receptor beta chain was counted at least ten times. This entry belongs to a study of T cells in Graves' hyperthyroidism and ophthalmopathy. Template material for amplifying TCR beta CDR3 regions consisted of RNA transcripts. During a first-round RT-PCR of the TCR CDR3, the HTBI primer set was used. Each CDR3 protein gets one entry after TCRdb re-called the multiplex PCR reads with MiXCR. The sample lists approximately 690,000 distinct CDR3 sequences; less than 25% were seen once. The CDR3 loop spans 14 amino acids. J was trimmed by 2 bases and V by 5 bases; bases with no gene match: 4. CDR1 is SGHTA and CDR2 is FQGTGA in the germline V gene.

Sequencing used blood. The chain uses TRBV7-3 and TRBJ2-3; 7 bases agree with TRBD1. The source is a man aged 25-45 years with Graves' ophthalmopathy. The CDR3 nucleotides read TGTGCCAGCAGCCCGGGACAGTACACAGATACGCAGTATTTT. This encodes CASSPGQYTDTQYF.